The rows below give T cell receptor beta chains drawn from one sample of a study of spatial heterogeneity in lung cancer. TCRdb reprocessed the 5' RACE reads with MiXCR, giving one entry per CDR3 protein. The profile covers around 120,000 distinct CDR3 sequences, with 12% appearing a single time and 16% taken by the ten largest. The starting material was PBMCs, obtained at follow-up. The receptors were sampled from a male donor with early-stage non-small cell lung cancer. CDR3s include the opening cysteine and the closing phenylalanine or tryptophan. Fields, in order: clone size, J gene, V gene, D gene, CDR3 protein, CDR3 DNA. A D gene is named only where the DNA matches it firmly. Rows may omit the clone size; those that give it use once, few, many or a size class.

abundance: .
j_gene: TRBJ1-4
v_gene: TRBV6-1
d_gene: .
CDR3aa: CASSPDREKLFF
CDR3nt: TGTGCCAGCAGCCCCGACAGAGAAAAACTGTTTTTT

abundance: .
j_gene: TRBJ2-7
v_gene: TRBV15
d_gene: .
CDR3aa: CATSRVFNYEQYF
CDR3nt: TGTGCCACCAGCAGAGTGTTTAACTACGAGCAGTACTTC

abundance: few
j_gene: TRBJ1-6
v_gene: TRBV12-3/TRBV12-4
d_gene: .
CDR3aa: CASSLGETPLHF
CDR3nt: TGTGCCAGCAGTTTAGGCGAAACACCCCTCCACTTT

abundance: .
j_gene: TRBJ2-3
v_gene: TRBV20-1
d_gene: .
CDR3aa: CSAMMSTDTQYF
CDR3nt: TGCAGTGCTATGATGAGCACAGATACGCAGTATTTT

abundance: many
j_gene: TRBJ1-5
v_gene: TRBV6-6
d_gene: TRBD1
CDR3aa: CASTEQGLRGQPQHF
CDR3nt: TGTGCCAGCACCGAACAGGGGTTGAGAGGCCAGCCCCAGCATTTT

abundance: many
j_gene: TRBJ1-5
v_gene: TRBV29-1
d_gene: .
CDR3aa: CSVRDGGNQPQHF
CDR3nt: TGCAGCGTTCGGGACGGCGGCAATCAGCCCCAGCATTTT

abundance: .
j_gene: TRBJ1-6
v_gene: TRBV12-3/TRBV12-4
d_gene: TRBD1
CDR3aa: CASSFYLRDRVSPLHF
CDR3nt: TGTGCCAGCAGTTTCTACCTCCGGGACAGGGTTTCACCCCTCCACTTT

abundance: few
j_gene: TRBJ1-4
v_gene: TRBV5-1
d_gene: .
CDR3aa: CASRLGSNEKLFF
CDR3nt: TGCGCCAGCAGATTAGGCAGTAATGAAAAACTGTTTTTT

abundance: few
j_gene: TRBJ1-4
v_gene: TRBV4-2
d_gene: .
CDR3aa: CASSHPTGGADEKLFF
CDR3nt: TGTGCCAGCAGCCACCCCACCGGGGGGGCGGATGAAAAACTGTTTTTT

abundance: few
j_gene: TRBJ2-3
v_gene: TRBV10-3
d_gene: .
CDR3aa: CAISEGADTQYF
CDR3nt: TGTGCCATCAGTGAGGGGGCAGATACGCAGTATTTT

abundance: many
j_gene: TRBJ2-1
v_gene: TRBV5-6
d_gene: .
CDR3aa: CASSFGEIEQFF
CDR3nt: TGTGCCAGCAGCTTTGGGGAGATCGAGCAGTTCTTC

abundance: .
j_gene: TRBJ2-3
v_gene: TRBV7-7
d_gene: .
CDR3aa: CASSSLPTDTQYF
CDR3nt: TGTGCTAGCAGCTCCCTCCCCACAGATACGCAGTATTTT

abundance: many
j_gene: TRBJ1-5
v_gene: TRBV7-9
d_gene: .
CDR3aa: CASSLDAQPQHF
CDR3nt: TGTGCCAGCAGCTTAGATGCGCAGCCCCAGCATTTT

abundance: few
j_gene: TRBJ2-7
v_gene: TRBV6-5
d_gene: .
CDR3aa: CASSYRSSTAHEQYF
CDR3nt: TGTGCCAGCAGTTATCGGTCTAGTACGGCACACGAGCAGTACTTC

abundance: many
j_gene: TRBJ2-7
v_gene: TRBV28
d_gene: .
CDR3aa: CASSLGQGGLKQYF
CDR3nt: TGTGCCAGCAGTTTGGGTCAGGGGGGTTTGAAGCAGTACTTC

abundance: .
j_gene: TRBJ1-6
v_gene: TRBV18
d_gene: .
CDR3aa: CASSPIPPGPNSPLHF
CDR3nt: TGTGCCAGCTCACCAATCCCACCGGGCCCCAATTCACCCCTCCACTTT

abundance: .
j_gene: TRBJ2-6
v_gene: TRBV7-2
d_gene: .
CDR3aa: CASSPSPVLDLTF
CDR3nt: TGTGCCAGCAGTCCTTCGCCAGTCCTAGACCTGACTTTC

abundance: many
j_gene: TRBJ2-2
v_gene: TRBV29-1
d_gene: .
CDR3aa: CSVRRGQAPDTGELFF
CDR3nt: TGCAGCGTGCGCCGGGGGCAGGCCCCGGACACCGGGGAGCTGTTTTTT

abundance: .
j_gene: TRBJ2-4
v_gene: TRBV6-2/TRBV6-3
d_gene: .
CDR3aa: CASSYSAPTQGKGNIQYF
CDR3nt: TGTGCCAGCAGTTACTCCGCCCCAACTCAGGGAAAGGGAAACATTCAGTACTTC

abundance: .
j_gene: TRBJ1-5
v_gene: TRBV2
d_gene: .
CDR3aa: CASSKDRPGNQPQHF
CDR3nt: TGTGCCAGCAGTAAGGACCGCCCGGGTAATCAGCCCCAGCATTTT

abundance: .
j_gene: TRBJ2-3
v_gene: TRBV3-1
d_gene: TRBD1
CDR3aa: CASSLRTGGRDTQYF
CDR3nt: TGTGCCAGCAGCCTTCGGACAGGGGGCAGAGATACGCAGTATTTT

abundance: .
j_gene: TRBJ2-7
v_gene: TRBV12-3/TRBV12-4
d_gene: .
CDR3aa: CASSSRQSGEQYF
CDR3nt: TGTGCCAGCAGCTCTAGACAGTCCGGTGAGCAGTACTTC

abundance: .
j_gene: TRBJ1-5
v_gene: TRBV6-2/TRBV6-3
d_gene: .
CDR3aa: CASSYWGDQPQHF
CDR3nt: TGTGCCAGCAGTTACTGGGGGGATCAGCCCCAGCATTTT

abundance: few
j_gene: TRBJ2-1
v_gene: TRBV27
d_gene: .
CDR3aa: CASSPGRGYHNEQFF
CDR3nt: TGTGCCAGCAGCCCCGGAAGGGGCTACCACAATGAGCAGTTCTTC

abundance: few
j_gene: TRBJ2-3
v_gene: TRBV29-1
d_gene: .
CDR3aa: CSGAGGYLTDTQYF
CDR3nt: TGCAGCGGAGCCGGGGGATACCTTACAGATACGCAGTATTTT

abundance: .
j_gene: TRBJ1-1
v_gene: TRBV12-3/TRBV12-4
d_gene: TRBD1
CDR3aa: CASSLPPGQGARGTEAFF
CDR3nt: TGTGCCAGCAGTTTACCTCCGGGACAGGGGGCTCGTGGCACTGAAGCTTTCTTT

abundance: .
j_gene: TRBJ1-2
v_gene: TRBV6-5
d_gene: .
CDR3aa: CASSYRNGGYTF
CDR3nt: TGTGCCAGCAGTTACCGAAACGGCGGCTACACCTTC

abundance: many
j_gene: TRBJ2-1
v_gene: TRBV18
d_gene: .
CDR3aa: CASSPPAGQSSYNEQFF
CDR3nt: TGTGCCAGCTCACCACCGGCTGGACAGAGCTCCTACAATGAGCAGTTCTTC

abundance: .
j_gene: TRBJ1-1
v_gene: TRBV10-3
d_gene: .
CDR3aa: CAISNREGTEAFF
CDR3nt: TGTGCCATCAGTAACAGGGAGGGCACTGAAGCTTTCTTT

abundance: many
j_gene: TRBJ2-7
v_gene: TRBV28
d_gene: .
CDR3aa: CASSLWALTYEQYF
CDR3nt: TGTGCCAGCAGTTTATGGGCCCTAACCTACGAGCAGTACTTC

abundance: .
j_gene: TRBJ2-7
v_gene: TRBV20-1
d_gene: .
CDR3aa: CSASPGINYEQYF
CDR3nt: TGCAGTGCTTCCCCCGGGATTAATTACGAGCAGTACTTC

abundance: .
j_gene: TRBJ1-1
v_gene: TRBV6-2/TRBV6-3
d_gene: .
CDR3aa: CASSYMEDTEAFF
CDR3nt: TGTGCCAGCAGTTACATGGAGGACACTGAAGCTTTCTTT

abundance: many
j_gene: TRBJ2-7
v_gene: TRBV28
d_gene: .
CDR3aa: CASSNLRELEQYF
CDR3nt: TGTGCCAGCAGTAACCTCAGGGAGCTCGAGCAGTACTTC

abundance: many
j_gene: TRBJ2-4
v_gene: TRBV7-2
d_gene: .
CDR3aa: CASSLGTSQGIQYF
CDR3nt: TGTGCCAGCAGCTTAGGAACCTCACAAGGGATTCAGTACTTC

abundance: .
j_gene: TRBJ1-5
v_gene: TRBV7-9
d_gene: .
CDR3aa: CASSLGPNQPQHF
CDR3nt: TGTGCCAGCAGCTTAGGGCCTAATCAGCCCCAGCATTTT

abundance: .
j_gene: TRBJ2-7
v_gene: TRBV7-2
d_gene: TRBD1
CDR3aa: CASSWDRFSYEQYF
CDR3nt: TGTGCCAGCAGCTGGGACAGGTTTTCCTACGAGCAGTACTTC

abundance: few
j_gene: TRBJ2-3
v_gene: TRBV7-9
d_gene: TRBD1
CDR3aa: CASSFGTDTDTQYF
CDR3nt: TGTGCCAGCAGCTTCGGGACAGACACAGATACGCAGTATTTT

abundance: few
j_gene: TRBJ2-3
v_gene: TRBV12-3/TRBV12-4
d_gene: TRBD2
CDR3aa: CASSLGTSGGDTQYF
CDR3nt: TGTGCCAGCAGTTTAGGGACTAGCGGGGGAGATACGCAGTATTTT

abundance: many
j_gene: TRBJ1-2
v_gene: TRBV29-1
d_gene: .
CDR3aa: CSVASPLLHGYTF
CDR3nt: TGCAGCGTTGCTTCCCCACTACTACATGGCTACACCTTC

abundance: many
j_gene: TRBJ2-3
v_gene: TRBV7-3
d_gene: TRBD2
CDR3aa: CASSLSGGRTDTQYF
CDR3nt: TGTGCCAGCAGCCTGAGCGGGGGGCGGACAGATACGCAGTATTTT

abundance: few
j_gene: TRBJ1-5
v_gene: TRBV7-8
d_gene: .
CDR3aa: CASSPTRWAGVDSNQPQHF
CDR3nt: TGTGCCAGCAGCCCGACCCGGTGGGCAGGGGTCGATAGCAATCAGCCCCAGCATTTT

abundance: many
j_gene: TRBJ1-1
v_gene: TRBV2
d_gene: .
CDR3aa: CASSVSWVAEAFF
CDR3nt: TGTGCCAGCAGTGTAAGCTGGGTAGCTGAAGCTTTCTTT

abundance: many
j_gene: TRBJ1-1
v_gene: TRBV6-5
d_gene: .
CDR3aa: CASSYVPGHTEAFF
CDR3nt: TGTGCCAGCAGTTACGTCCCGGGACATACTGAAGCTTTCTTT

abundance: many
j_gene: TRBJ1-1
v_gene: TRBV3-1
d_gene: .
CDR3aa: CASSQVAGNTEAFF
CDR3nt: TGTGCCAGCAGCCAAGTGGCGGGGAACACTGAAGCTTTCTTT

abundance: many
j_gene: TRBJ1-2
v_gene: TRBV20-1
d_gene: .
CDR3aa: CSARGRGSDGYTF
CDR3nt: TGCAGTGCTAGAGGGAGGGGATCAGATGGCTACACCTTC

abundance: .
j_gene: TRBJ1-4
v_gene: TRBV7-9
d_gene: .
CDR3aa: CASSVGLREKLFF
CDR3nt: TGTGCCAGCAGCGTCGGGTTGCGGGAAAAACTGTTTTTT

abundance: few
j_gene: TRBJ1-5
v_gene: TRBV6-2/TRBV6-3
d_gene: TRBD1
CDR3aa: CASARQGPNQPQHF
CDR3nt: TGTGCCAGCGCCCGACAGGGCCCTAATCAGCCCCAGCATTTT

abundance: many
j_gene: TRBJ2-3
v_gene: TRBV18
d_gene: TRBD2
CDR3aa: CASSSRLTSGGRGTDTQYF
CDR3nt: TGTGCCAGCTCATCGAGGCTGACTAGCGGGGGACGAGGCACAGATACGCAGTATTTT

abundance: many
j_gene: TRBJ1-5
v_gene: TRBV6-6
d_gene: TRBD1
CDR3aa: CASSDRGRTSDQPQHF
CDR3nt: TGTGCCAGCAGTGACAGGGGGCGGACTTCTGATCAGCCCCAGCATTTT

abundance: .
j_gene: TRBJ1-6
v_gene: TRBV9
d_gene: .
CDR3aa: CASSVVGDNSPLHF
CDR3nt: TGTGCCAGCAGCGTAGTAGGTGATAATTCACCCCTCCACTTT

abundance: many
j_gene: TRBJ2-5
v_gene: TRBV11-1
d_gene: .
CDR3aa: CASTGSKTQYF
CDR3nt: TGTGCCAGCACCGGATCTAAGACCCAGTACTTC

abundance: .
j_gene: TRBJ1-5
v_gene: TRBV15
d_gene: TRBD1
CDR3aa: CATSRDPQGAAQPQHF
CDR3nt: TGTGCCACCAGCAGAGACCCCCAGGGGGCCGCTCAGCCCCAGCATTTT

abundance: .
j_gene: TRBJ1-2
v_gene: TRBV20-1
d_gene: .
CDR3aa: CSVLEGAANYGYTF
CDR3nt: TGCAGTGTTTTGGAAGGGGCAGCTAACTATGGCTACACCTTC

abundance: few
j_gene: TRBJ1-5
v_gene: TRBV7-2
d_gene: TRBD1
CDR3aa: CASSPPGGSYSNQPQHF
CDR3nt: TGTGCCAGCAGCCCCCCAGGGGGCAGCTATAGCAATCAGCCCCAGCATTTT

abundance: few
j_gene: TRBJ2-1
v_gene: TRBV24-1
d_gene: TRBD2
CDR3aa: CVTSPSGGYNEQFF
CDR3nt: TGTGTCACCAGTCCAAGCGGGGGCTACAATGAGCAGTTCTTC